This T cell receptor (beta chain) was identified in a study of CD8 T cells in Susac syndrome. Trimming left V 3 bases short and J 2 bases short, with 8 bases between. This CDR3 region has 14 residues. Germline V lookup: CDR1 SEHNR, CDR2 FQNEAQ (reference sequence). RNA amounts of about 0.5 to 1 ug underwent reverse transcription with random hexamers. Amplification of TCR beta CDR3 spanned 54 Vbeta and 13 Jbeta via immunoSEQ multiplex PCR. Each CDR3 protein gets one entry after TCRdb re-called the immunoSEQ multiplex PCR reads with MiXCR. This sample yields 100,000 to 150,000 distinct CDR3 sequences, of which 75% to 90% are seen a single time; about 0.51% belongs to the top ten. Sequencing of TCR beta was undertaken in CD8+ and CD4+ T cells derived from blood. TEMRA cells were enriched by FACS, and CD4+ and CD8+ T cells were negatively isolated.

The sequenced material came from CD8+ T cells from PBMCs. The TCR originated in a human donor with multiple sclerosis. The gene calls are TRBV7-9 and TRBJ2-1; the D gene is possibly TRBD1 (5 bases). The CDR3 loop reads CASSFPRAYNEQFF. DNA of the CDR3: TGTGCCAGCAGCTTTCCCAGGGCCTACAATGAGCAGTTCTTC.